One and the same sample provided the 5 T cell receptor beta chains below, sequenced in a study of technical replicates of blood from several donors. Assay: immunoSEQ multiplex PCR; the TCRdb copy retains only in-frame clones and omits some. The profile shows roughly 60,000 clones, 70% to 90% of them singletons. The sample was PBMCs. Receptor source: a human donor in good health. Some clones in this sample may be carry-over from other donors' samples.

As to this clone: A read error may account for a junction end that differs from germline. The rearrangement joins TRBV7-9 to TRBJ2-2; D possibly corresponds to TRBD2 (6 bases). CDR3 length equals 17 residues. Germline V gene data show CDR1 as SEHNR and CDR2 as FQNEAQ (reference sequence). CDR3 DNA: TGTGCCAGCAGCTCTAATGCGGCGAAAACGAACACCGGGGGGCTGTTTTTT. It is translated as CASSSNAAKTNTGGLFF. Full variable domain (outside the CDR3, taken from reference TRBV7-9 and TRBJ2-2): DTGVSQNPRHKITKRGQNVTFRCDPISEHNRLYWYRQTLGQGPEFLTYFQNEAQLEKSRLLSDRFSAERPKGSFSTLEIQRTEQGDSAMYLCASSSNAAKTNTGGLFFGEGSRLTVL.

The chain carries TRBV5-4 and TRBJ1-2; the D is unclear. Germline values: CDR1 SGHNT, CDR2 YYREEE (reference sequence). The CDR3 is 15 amino acids. Trimming left V 5 bases short and J 5 bases short, with 19 bases between. This CDR3 reads CASRRGEVSDYGYTF. CDR3 sequence (DNA): TGTGCCAGCAGACGAGGCGAGGTATCTGATTATGGCTACACCTTC.

The chain links TRBV19 to TRBJ1-5, with unresolved D. Germline values: CDR1 LNHDA, CDR2 SQIVND (reference sequence). V gave up 10 bases and J gave up 4 bases, with 14 bases separating them. This CDR3 is 13 amino acids long. The DNA of the CDR3 is TGTGCCACCTCGAGGAGTGGGAATCAGCCCCAGCATTTT. Protein: CATSRSGNQPQHF.

The genes are TRBV29-1 and TRBJ1-3; D is unclear. Germline V gene sequence: CDR1 SQVTM, CDR2 ANQGSEA. This CDR3 has 13 amino acids. Trimming took off 7 bases at V and 2 bases at J, with 12 bases between the two ends. The CDR3 reads CSAGEGPGNTIYF. Here the CDR3 DNA reads TGCAGCGCCGGGGAAGGTCCTGGAAACACCATATATTTT.

The chain is built from TRBV9 and TRBJ1-2, with 9 bases that match TRBD1. The ends lost 7 bases at V and 3 bases at J; junction bases unmatched: 19. The germline CDR1 and CDR2 sequences are SGDLS and YYNGEE. The CDR3 contains 18 residues. The chain's CDR3 is CASPWRILRDRAYYGYTF. CDR3 DNA sequence: TGTGCCAGCCCCTGGAGGATTCTCCGGGACAGGGCATACTATGGCTACACCTTC.